This T cell receptor (beta chain) is drawn from a study of cytomegalovirus exposure and HLA in healthy donors. At the level of the study: Researchers found that 81% of 300 to 450 genotyped donors fell within the Caucasian-associated ancestry cluster. The study's findings and limits: More clonal expansion characterized HLA-associated TCR beta chains than equally common others in a later analysis. Cytomegalovirus-associated status was assigned to more than 150 TCR beta chains.

These donors counted as nominally healthy when sampled, but unrecorded immune exposures were likely. Comments on this clone: The antigen is unknown.

After removal of 6 bases from V and 3 bases from J, the junction contained 7 bases not matched to a gene. CDR3 length: 15 amino acids. Germline CDR1 MNHEY, CDR2 SMNVEV (reference sequence). Primers included in the PCR were 60 Vbeta and 13 Jbeta primers. Clones were sequenced by immunoSEQ multiplex PCR, and TCRdb holds only the in-frame ones, with some missing. Of roughly 150,000 clones listed, about 75% are singletons. V and J are TRBV27 and TRBJ2-2; 7 nucleotides agree with TRBD1. What was sequenced was PBMCs. This receptor was taken from a man between 18 and 35 years old in good health and CMV-seropositive. The CDR3, as DNA: TGTGCCAGCAGACAAGACAGGGTGGACACCGGGGAGCTGTTTTTT. Residues: CASRQDRVDTGELFF.